A single sample is the source of the 15 T cell receptor beta chains below, sequenced in a study of blood T cell repertoires in COVID-19. Produced via immunoSEQ multiplex PCR; TCRdb's table is partial and in-frame only. The data contain roughly 190,000 clones, 80% to 85% of them seen just once; the ten biggest clones take up more than 3%. What was sequenced was PBMCs or T cells enriched from blood (not recorded which). These receptors all come from a woman in her 30s who had been exposed to COVID-19.

V is TRBV5-1 and J is TRBJ2-3, with 9 bases that match TRBD2. The CDR3 contains 15 residues. Germline V gives CDR1 SGHRS, CDR2 YFSETQ. The ends lost 1 base at V and 4 bases at J; junction bases unmatched: 4. Here the CDR3 DNA reads TGCGCCAGCAGCTTGCCCGGCGGGGGGGCAGATACGCAGTATTTT. As protein: CASSLPGGGADTQYF. The variable domain in full, completed from reference TRBV5-1 and TRBJ2-3, reads KAGVTQTPRYLIKTRGQQVTLSCSPISGHRSVSWYQQTPGQGLQFLFEYFSETQRNKGNFPGRFSGRQFSNSRSEMNVSTLELGDSALYLCASSLPGGGADTQYFGPGTRLTVL.

This clone was detected only once. The J gene is TRBJ1-2, the V gene TRBV4-3; a weak D match, TRBD1 (6 bases). Trimming cost V 0 bases and J 6 bases, with 11 bases left between them. The CDR3 is 14 amino acids. Germline CDR1 reads LGHNA; CDR2 reads YSLEER. The CDR3 spells CASSQDQTGDGYTF. The CDR3 nucleotides read TGCGCCAGCAGCCAAGACCAGACAGGTGATGGCTACACCTTC.

The J gene is TRBJ2-5, the V gene TRBV5-6; TRBD1 might be the D (6 bases). The CDR3 length is 14 residues. V lost 2 bases and J 3 bases, leaving 11 bases between the germline ends. Germline V gives CDR1 SGHDT, CDR2 YYEEEE. As DNA, the CDR3 is TGTGCCAGCAGCTTTCAGGGGACAAAAGAGACCCAGTACTTC. It encodes CASSFQGTKETQYF.

This clone is a singleton in its sample. The V gene is TRBV19, the J gene TRBJ2-7; 7 nucleotides match TRBD2. CDR1 is LNHDA and CDR2 is SQIVND in the germline V gene (reference sequence). The CDR3 loop spans 14 amino acids. The ends lost 3 bases at V and 2 bases at J; junction bases unmatched: 4. CDR3 amino acids: CASSMPGGTYEQYF. In nucleotides, the CDR3 is TGTGCCAGTAGTATGCCGGGGGGAACCTACGAGCAGTACTTC.

The rearrangement uses TRBV7-2 and TRBJ1-2, with D hard to call. Per germline, CDR1 SGHTA and CDR2 FQGNSA. The CDR3 totals 13 residues. V was pared by 6 bases and J by 8 bases, with 16 bases between. The CDR3 DNA follows: TGTGCCAGCAGTCGCGCCGGGTTGAACGGCTACACCTTC. Its protein product is CASSRAGLNGYTF.

This clone was counted once. This sequence joins TRBV20-1 and TRBJ1-5; TRBD1 is a possible D gene (5 bases). V was shortened by 3 bases and J by 1 base, with 13 bases between the two germline ends. The CDR3 consists of 15 residues. The germline V gene has CDR1 DFQATT and CDR2 SNEGSKA (reference sequence). The DNA for the CDR3 is TGCAGTGCTAGTGCAGGGATCGACAGCAATCAGCCCCAGCATTTT. Its translation: CSASAGIDSNQPQHF.

The chain links TRBV20-1 to TRBJ1-5; maybe TRBD1 (5 bases). There are 14 residues in the CDR3. The germline CDR1 and CDR2 sequences are DFQATT and SNEGSKA (reference sequence). V lost 3 bases, J lost 8 bases, and 17 bases lay in between. In DNA form, the CDR3 reads TGCAGTGCTAGTTATGAAAGGGGTGTAGAGCCCCAGCATTTT. This encodes CSASYERGVEPQHF.

This chain uses TRBV4-1 with TRBJ1-5; 12 bases align to TRBD1. This CDR3 contains 15 residues. Germline CDR1 MGHRA, CDR2 YSYEKL. The ends lost 3 bases at V and 8 bases at J; junction bases unmatched: 5. CDR3 in DNA: TGCGCCAGCAGCCACGGGACAGGGGGCATGGAGCCCCAGCATTTT. It yields the protein CASSHGTGGMEPQHF.

The rearrangement uses TRBV4-1 and TRBJ1-5; the D is unclear. The CDR3 length is 14 residues. V dropped 1 base and J dropped 3 bases, with 7 bases sitting between them. Germline CDR1 and CDR2: MGHRA and YSYEKL. The CDR3: CASSQGQANQPQHF. The CDR3 bases are TGCGCCAGCAGCCAAGGGCAGGCCAATCAGCCCCAGCATTTT.

The chain employs TRBV29-1 and TRBJ2-7; weak D call: TRBD2 (5 bases). The CDR3 runs 10 residues. Germline-derived CDR1 and CDR2 are SQVTM and ANQGSEA. Trimming cost V 5 bases and J 7 bases, with 9 bases left between them. The CDR3 loop reads CSVRSGEQYF. The DNA for the CDR3 is TGCAGCGTTAGATCGGGGGAGCAGTACTTC.

This rearrangement joins TRBV7-2 to TRBJ2-1; 10 bases align to TRBD2. With 5 bases clipped from V and 7 bases from J, the junction kept 8 bases outside the gene matches. In germline, CDR1 is SGHTA, CDR2 FQGNSA. CDR3 size: 15 residues. The CDR3 bases are TGTGCCAGCAGCGCTACTAGCGGGGCTTTTAATGAGCAGTTCTTC. Encoded protein: CASSATSGAFNEQFF.

This rearrangement joins TRBV4-3 to TRBJ1-4; a weak D match, TRBD1 (5 bases). CDR1 and CDR2 from the germline V gene are LGHNA and YSLEER. V dropped 0 bases and J dropped 8 bases, with 7 bases sitting between them. This CDR3 is 13 amino acids long. The CDR3 nucleotides are TGCGCCAGCAGCCAAGATCGGGGGGAAAAACTGTTTTTT. This gives the protein CASSQDRGEKLFF.

V gene TRBV18 combines with J gene TRBJ1-5, with D possibly TRBD1 on 5 matching bases. This CDR3 region has 16 residues. The ends were cut back, 2 bases at V and 3 bases at J, with 14 bases in the middle. Germline V gives CDR1 KGHSH, CDR2 LQKENI. CDR3 protein: CASSPFSRGTNQPQHF. The CDR3 DNA reads as TGTGCCAGCTCACCATTCTCTAGGGGAACCAATCAGCCCCAGCATTTT.

This chain joins TRBV7-9 and TRBJ2-3; 11 bases agree with TRBD2. This CDR3 contains 16 residues. CDR1 SEHNR and CDR2 FQNEAQ come from the germline V gene (reference sequence). With 5 bases clipped from V and 3 bases from J, the junction kept 7 bases outside the gene matches. DNA of the CDR3: TGTGCCAGCAGCCCCCAAACTAGCGGGGGAACAGATACGCAGTATTTT. This sequence encodes CASSPQTSGGTDTQYF.

This chain connects TRBV7-8 to TRBJ1-1, with a tentative D call TRBD1 (6 bases). The CDR3 contains 13 residues. Trimming cost V 6 bases and J 3 bases, with 11 bases left between them. Germline lookup yields CDR1 SGHVS and CDR2 FQNEAQ. Here the CDR3 DNA reads TGTGCCAGCAGTACAGGGCTACACACTGAAGCTTTCTTT. Translated, it gives CASSTGLHTEAFF.